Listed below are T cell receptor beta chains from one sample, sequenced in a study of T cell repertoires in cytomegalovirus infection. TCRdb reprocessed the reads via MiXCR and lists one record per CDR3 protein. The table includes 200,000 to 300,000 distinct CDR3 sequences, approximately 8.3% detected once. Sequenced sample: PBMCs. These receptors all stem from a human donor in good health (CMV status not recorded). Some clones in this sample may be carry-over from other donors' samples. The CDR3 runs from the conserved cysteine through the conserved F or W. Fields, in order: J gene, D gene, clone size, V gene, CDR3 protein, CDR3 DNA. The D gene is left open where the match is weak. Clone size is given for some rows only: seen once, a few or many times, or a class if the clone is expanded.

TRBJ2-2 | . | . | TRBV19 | CASSISRSTGELFF | TGTGCCAGTAGTATAAGCAGGTCCACCGGGGAGCTGTTTTTT
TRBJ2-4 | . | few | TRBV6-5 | CASSYSGQRDPAKNIQYF | TGTGCCAGCAGTTACTCGGGACAAAGGGACCCAGCCAAAAACATTCAGTACTTC
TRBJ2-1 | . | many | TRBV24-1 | CATSDRSGGSSYNEQFF | TGTGCCACCAGTGATCGATCTGGCGGAAGCTCCTACAATGAGCAGTTCTTC
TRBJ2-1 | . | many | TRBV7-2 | CASSLRFGNEQFF | TGTGCCAGCAGCCTTAGGTTTGGCAATGAGCAGTTCTTC
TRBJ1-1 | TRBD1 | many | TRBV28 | CASTRGMNTEAFF | TGTGCCAGCACCAGGGGGATGAACACTGAAGCTTTCTTT
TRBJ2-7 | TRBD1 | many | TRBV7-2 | CASSPFGTARGEQYF | TGTGCCAGCAGCCCTTTTGGGACAGCCAGGGGCGAGCAGTACTTC
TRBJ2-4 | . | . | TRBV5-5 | CASSLITGVAKNIQYF | TGTGCCAGCAGCTTGATAACGGGAGTGGCCAAAAACATTCAGTACTTC
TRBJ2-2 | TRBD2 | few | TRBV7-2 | CASSLALSGGMFTGELFF | TGTGCCAGCAGCTTAGCGCTTAGCGGGGGGATGTTCACCGGGGAGCTGTTTTTT
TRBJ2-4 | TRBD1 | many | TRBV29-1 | CSVETGGKEAKNIQYF | TGCAGCGTTGAGACAGGGGGGAAGGAGGCCAAAAACATTCAGTACTTC
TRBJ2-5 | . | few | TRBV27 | CASRASQETQYF | TGTGCCAGTCGGGCCTCGCAAGAGACCCAGTACTTC
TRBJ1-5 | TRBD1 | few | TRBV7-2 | CASSQQGAGNQPQHF | TGTGCCAGCAGCCAACAGGGGGCTGGCAATCAGCCCCAGCATTTT
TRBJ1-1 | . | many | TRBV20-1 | CSARGGINTEAFF | TGCAGTGCTAGAGGGGGGATAAACACTGAAGCTTTCTTT
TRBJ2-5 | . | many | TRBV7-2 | CASSPVIRETQYF | TGTGCCAGCAGCCCTGTGATCAGGGAGACCCAGTACTTC
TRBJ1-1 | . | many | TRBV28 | CASTSWTEAFF | TGTGCCAGCACCAGCTGGACAGAAGCTTTCTTT
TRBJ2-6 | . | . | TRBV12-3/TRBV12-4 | CASSSWLVGSSGANVLTF | TGTGCCAGCAGTTCCTGGTTAGTGGGGAGCTCTGGGGCCAACGTCCTGACTTTC
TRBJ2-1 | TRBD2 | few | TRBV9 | CASSPGGGTYNEQFF | TGTGCCAGCAGCCCCGGGGGGGGGACGTACAATGAGCAGTTCTTC
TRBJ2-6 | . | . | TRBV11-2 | CASSLKSQFLRGANVLTF | TGTGCCAGCAGCTTAAAGTCCCAGTTTTTGAGGGGGGCCAACGTCCTGACTTTC
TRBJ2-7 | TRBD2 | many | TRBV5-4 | CASSLSAGPYEQYF | TGTGCCAGCAGCTTGTCAGCGGGGCCCTACGAGCAGTACTTC
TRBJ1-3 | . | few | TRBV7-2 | CASSLRAPRNTIYF | TGTGCCAGCAGCTTGAGGGCACCTCGAAACACCATATATTTT
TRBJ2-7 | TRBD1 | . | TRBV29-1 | CSVWTGGVGEQYF | TGCAGCGTCTGGACAGGGGGAGTAGGAGAGCAGTACTTC
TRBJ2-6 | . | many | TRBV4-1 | CASSQDGSGVSGANVLTF | TGCGCCAGCAGCCAAGACGGGTCGGGGGTCTCTGGGGCCAACGTCCTGACTTTC
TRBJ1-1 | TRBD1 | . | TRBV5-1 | CASSPGQKNTEAFF | TGCGCCAGCAGCCCGGGACAGAAGAACACTGAAGCTTTCTTT
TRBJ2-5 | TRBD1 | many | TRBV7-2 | CASSPGQGMETQYF | TGTGCCAGCAGCCCGGGACAGGGTATGGAGACCCAGTACTTC
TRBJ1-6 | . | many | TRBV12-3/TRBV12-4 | CASSSEGPHSPLHF | TGTGCCAGCAGCTCCGAGGGGCCCCATTCACCCCTCCACTTT
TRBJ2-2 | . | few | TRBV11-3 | CASKVESGELFF | TGTGCCAGCAAGGTAGAATCCGGGGAGCTGTTTTTT
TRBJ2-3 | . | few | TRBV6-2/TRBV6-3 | CASSYLTDTQYF | TGTGCCAGCAGTTACCTCACAGATACGCAGTATTTT
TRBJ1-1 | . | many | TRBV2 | CASTLNTEAFF | TGTGCCAGCACCCTGAACACTGAAGCTTTCTTT
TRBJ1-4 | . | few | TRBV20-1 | CSARDSLHNNEKLFF | TGCAGTGCTAGAGATAGTCTCCATAATAATGAAAAACTGTTTTTT
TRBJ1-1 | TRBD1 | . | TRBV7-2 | CASSVYRGEAFF | TGTGCCAGCAGCGTCTACAGGGGTGAAGCTTTCTTT
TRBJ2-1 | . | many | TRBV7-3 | CASSLAGPPNEQFF | TGTGCCAGCAGCCTGGCGGGGCCCCCTAATGAGCAGTTCTTC
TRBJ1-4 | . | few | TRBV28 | CASSWYSNEKLFF | TGTGCCAGCAGTTGGTACAGTAATGAAAAACTGTTTTTT
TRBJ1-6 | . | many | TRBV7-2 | CASSFNRNNSPLHF | TGTGCCAGCAGCTTTAACAGGAATAATTCACCCCTCCACTTT
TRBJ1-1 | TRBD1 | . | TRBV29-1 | CSVAFGQGAEAFF | TGCAGCGTTGCTTTCGGACAGGGCGCTGAAGCTTTCTTT